Listed below are T cell receptor beta chains from one sample, sequenced in a study of response to subunit inactivated influenza vaccine. Using its own MiXCR run on the RT-PCR reads, TCRdb lists one record per CDR3 protein. The profile covers about 700,000 distinct CDR3 sequences, with around 13% appearing a single time and around 7% taken by the ten largest. The sequencing used PBMCs from blood, collected around two weeks before vaccination. The receptors stem from a man in his fifties who received an inactivated influenza vaccine. The CDR3 runs from the conserved cysteine through the conserved F or W. D genes are given only for firm matches. Where a row states a size, it is once, few, many or the class of an expanded clone; other rows omit it.

size: few; J: TRBJ2-5; length: 15; V: TRBV6-1; D: NA; CDR3: CASSPTRGAGETQYF; DNA: TGTGCCAGCAGTCCCACCAGGGGAGCAGGAGAGACCCAGTACTTC
size: NA; J: TRBJ2-5; length: 13; V: TRBV10-3; D: NA; CDR3: CAISQGLQETQYF; DNA: TGTGCCATCAGTCAGGGGCTCCAAGAGACCCAGTACTTC
size: many; J: TRBJ2-2; length: 14; V: TRBV12-3/TRBV12-4; D: NA; CDR3: CASSLAWGTGELFF; DNA: TGTGCCAGCAGTTTAGCGTGGGGGACCGGGGAGCTGTTTTTT
size: NA; J: TRBJ2-5; length: 14; V: TRBV7-6; D: TRBD1; CDR3: CASSLATGMETQYF; DNA: TGTGCCAGCAGCTTAGCGACAGGGATGGAGACCCAGTACTTC
size: NA; J: TRBJ2-1; length: 14; V: TRBV29-1; D: TRBD2; CDR3: CSVKPGLAGYEQFF; DNA: TGCAGCGTAAAACCGGGACTAGCTGGCTATGAGCAGTTCTTC
size: many; J: TRBJ2-1; length: 13; V: TRBV7-2; D: NA; CDR3: CASSFHGDKTPFF; DNA: TGTGCCAGCAGCTTCCACGGGGACAAAACCCCGTTCTTC
size: NA; J: TRBJ2-3; length: 18; V: TRBV18; D: TRBD2; CDR3: CASSPTSGSLFSTDTQYF; DNA: TGTGCCAGCTCACCCACTAGCGGGAGCCTGTTTAGCACAGATACGCAGTATTTT
size: few; J: TRBJ2-7; length: 13; V: TRBV20-1; D: TRBD2; CDR3: CSAGASGRYEQYF; DNA: TGCAGTGCAGGGGCTAGCGGGAGATACGAGCAGTACTTC
size: many; J: TRBJ2-2; length: 14; V: TRBV12-3/TRBV12-4; D: NA; CDR3: CASRAGHRNGELFF; DNA: TGTGCCAGCAGGGCCGGACACAGGAACGGGGAGCTGTTTTTT
size: NA; J: TRBJ2-7; length: 13; V: TRBV4-1; D: NA; CDR3: CASSQRYSDEQYF; DNA: TGCGCCAGCAGCCAAAGATACAGCGACGAGCAGTACTTC
size: NA; J: TRBJ1-6; length: 17; V: TRBV20-1; D: TRBD1; CDR3: CSARTGPRPLYNSPLHF; DNA: TGCAGTGCAAGGACAGGGCCCCGACCGCTTTATAATTCACCCCTCCACTTT
size: few; J: TRBJ2-1; length: 13; V: TRBV15; D: NA; CDR3: CATSLSAHGEQFF; DNA: TGTGCCACCAGCCTTTCGGCCCACGGTGAGCAGTTCTTC
size: few; J: TRBJ2-2; length: 13; V: TRBV6-1; D: NA; CDR3: CASSRSHAGELFF; DNA: TGTGCCAGCAGCCGAAGTCACGCCGGGGAGCTGTTTTTT
size: NA; J: TRBJ2-6; length: 13; V: TRBV6-6; D: NA; CDR3: CASLTSGANVLTF; DNA: TGTGCCAGCCTAACTTCCGGGGCCAACGTCCTGACTTTC
size: NA; J: TRBJ2-2; length: 14; V: TRBV7-3; D: TRBD1; CDR3: CASSLTGSGGELFF; DNA: TGTGCCAGCAGCTTGACAGGGTCGGGCGGGGAGCTGTTTTTT
size: many; J: TRBJ2-2; length: 14; V: TRBV6-1; D: NA; CDR3: CASKVAANTGELFF; DNA: TGTGCCAGCAAAGTGGCAGCGAACACCGGGGAGCTGTTTTTT
size: NA; J: TRBJ2-1; length: 14; V: TRBV7-2; D: TRBD2; CDR3: CASSLRLARREQFF; DNA: TGTGCCAGCAGCCTCAGACTAGCAAGGCGTGAGCAGTTCTTC
size: many; J: TRBJ2-1; length: 11; V: TRBV7-9; D: NA; CDR3: CASSLVDEQFF; DNA: TGTGCCAGCAGCTTAGTGGATGAGCAGTTCTTC
size: few; J: TRBJ2-7; length: 15; V: TRBV2; D: NA; CDR3: CASSEAGAGSYEQYF; DNA: TGTGCCAGCAGTGAAGCCGGCGCAGGGTCCTACGAGCAGTACTTC
size: NA; J: TRBJ2-7; length: 15; V: TRBV7-9; D: NA; CDR3: CASSLETGTPYEQYF; DNA: TGTGCCAGCAGCTTAGAAACAGGGACACCCTACGAGCAGTACTTC
size: many; J: TRBJ2-2; length: 17; V: TRBV11-2; D: TRBD2; CDR3: CASSLDMAGGTTGELFF; DNA: TGTGCCAGCAGCCTAGATATGGCGGGAGGAACCACCGGGGAGCTGTTTTTT
size: NA; J: TRBJ1-2; length: 14; V: TRBV5-1; D: NA; CDR3: CASSPDGGAGGYTF; DNA: TGCGCCAGCAGCCCGGACGGGGGGGCAGGAGGCTACACCTTC
size: once; J: TRBJ1-2; length: 13; V: TRBV2; D: NA; CDR3: CASSEAHRRGYTF; DNA: TGTGCCAGCAGTGAGGCTCATCGAAGGGGCTACACCTTC
size: few; J: TRBJ2-3; length: 22; V: TRBV28; D: TRBD2; CDR3: CASSLPTDGLAGGMRESDTQYF; DNA: TGTGCCAGCAGTCTACCTACCGATGGACTAGCGGGAGGGATGAGGGAATCAGATACGCAGTATTTT
size: many; J: TRBJ2-1; length: 13; V: TRBV5-1; D: NA; CDR3: CASSLALHNEQFF; DNA: TGCGCCAGCAGCTTGGCCTTACACAATGAGCAGTTCTTC
size: NA; J: TRBJ1-5; length: 14; V: TRBV29-1; D: NA; CDR3: CSVATGLSNQPQHF; DNA: TGCAGCGTTGCTACAGGCCTTAGCAATCAGCCCCAGCATTTT
size: few; J: TRBJ2-5; length: 16; V: TRBV5-1; D: TRBD2; CDR3: CASSLQLAGGPETQYF; DNA: TGCGCCAGCAGCCTACAACTAGCGGGAGGTCCAGAGACCCAGTACTTC
size: few; J: TRBJ1-6; length: 12; V: TRBV3-1; D: NA; CDR3: CASSQEGSPLHF; DNA: TGTGCCAGCAGCCAAGAGGGTTCACCCCTCCACTTT
size: NA; J: TRBJ2-6; length: 16; V: TRBV2; D: NA; CDR3: CASRAGRNSGANVLTF; DNA: TGTGCCAGCAGGGCCGGACGGAACTCTGGGGCCAACGTCCTGACTTTC